A single T cell receptor (beta chain) is shown here with its context. This entry belongs to a study of CD8 T cells in Susac syndrome. The trim removed 0 bases at V and 2 bases at J, leaving 3 bases unmatched. CDR1 is DFQATT and CDR2 is SNEGSKA in the germline V gene (reference sequence). The CDR3 spans 14 residues. Random hexamers served to reverse transcribe about 0.45 to 1 ug RNA. TCRdb re-derived calls from the immunoSEQ multiplex PCR reads in MiXCR, one entry per CDR3 protein. Of about 160,000 distinct CDR3 sequences listed, just over 90% are singletons. The receptor comes from a human donor in good health. Sequenced material: CD4+ T cells from PBMCs. The chain joins TRBV20-1 to TRBJ2-5, with TRBD1 matching over 7 bases. CDR3: CSARDEGAQETQYF. CDR3 coding DNA: TGCAGTGCTAGAGATGAGGGGGCGCAAGAGACCCAGTACTTC.